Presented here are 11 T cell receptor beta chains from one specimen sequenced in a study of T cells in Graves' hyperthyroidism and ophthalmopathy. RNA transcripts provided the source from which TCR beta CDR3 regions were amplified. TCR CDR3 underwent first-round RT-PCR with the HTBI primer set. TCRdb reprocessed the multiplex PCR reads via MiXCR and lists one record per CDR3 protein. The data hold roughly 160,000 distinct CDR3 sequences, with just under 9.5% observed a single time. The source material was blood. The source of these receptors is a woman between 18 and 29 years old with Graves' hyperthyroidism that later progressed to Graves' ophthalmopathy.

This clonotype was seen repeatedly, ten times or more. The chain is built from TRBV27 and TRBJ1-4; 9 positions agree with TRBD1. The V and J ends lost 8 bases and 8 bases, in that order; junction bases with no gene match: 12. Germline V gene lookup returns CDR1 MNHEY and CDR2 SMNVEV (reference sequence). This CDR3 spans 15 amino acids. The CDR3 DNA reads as TGTGCCAGCGGAAGTGGGACAGGGATTTCGGAAAAACTGTTTTTT. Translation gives CASGSGTGISEKLFF.

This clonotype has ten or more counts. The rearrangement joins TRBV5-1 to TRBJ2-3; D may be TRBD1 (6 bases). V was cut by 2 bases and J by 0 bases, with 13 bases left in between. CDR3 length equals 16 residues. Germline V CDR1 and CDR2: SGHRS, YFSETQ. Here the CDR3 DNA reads TGCGCCAGCAGCTTTTCGACAGGCCCTAGCACAGATACGCAGTATTTT. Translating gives CASSFSTGPSTDTQYF.

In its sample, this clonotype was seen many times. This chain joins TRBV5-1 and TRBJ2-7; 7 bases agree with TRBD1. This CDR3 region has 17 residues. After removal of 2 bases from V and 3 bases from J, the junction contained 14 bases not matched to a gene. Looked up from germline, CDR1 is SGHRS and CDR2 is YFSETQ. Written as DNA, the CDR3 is TGCGCCAGCAGCTTAGTACAGGGGACCAGCTTCGTCTACGAGCAGTACTTC. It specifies CASSLVQGTSFVYEQYF.

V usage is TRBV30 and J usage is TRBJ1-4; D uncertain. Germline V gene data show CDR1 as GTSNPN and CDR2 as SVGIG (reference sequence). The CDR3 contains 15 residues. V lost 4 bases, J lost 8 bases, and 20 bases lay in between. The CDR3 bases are TGTGCCTGGACGAAGGACGGCGGGGATAGGGAAAAACTGTTTTTT. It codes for CAWTKDGGDREKLFF.

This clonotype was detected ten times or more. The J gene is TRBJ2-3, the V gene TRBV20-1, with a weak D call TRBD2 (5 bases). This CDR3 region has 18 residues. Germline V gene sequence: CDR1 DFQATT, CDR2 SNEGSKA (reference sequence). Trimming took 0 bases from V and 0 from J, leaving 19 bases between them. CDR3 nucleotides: TGCAGTGCTAGAGATTTAGGACTTTGGGGAGCTAGCACAGATACGCAGTATTTT. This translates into CSARDLGLWGASTDTQYF.

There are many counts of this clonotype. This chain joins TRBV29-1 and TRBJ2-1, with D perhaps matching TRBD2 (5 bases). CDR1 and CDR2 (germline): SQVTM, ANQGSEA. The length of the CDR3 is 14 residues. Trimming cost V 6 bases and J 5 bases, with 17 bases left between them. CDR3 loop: CSVLPTSVDNEQFF. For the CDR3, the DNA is TGCAGCGTCCTCCCCACTAGTGTCGACAATGAGCAGTTCTTC.

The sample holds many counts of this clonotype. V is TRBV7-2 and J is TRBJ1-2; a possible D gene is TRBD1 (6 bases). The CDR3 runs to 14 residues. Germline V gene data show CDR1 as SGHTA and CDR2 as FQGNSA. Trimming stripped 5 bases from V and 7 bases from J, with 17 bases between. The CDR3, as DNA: TGTGCCAGCAGCATCTTGACAGGCTTTCGTGGCTACACCTTC. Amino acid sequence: CASSILTGFRGYTF.

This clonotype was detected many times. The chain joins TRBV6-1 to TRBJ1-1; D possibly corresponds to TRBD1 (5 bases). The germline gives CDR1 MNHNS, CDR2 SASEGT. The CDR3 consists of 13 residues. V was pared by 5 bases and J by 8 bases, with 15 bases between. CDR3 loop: CASSRGGGLEAFF. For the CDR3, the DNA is TGTGCCAGCAGTCGCGGGGGAGGCTTAGAAGCTTTCTTT.

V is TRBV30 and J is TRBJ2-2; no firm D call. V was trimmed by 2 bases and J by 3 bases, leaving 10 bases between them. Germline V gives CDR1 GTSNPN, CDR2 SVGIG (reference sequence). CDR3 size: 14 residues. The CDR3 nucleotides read TGTGCCTGGAGTCAGACAACCCACACCGGGGAGCTGTTTTTT. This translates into CAWSQTTHTGELFF.

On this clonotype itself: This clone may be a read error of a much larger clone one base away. The CDR3 coding sequence is TGTGCCAGCGGTTTATGGGGGGCTAACACTGAAGCTTTCTTT. Translating it yields CASGLWGANTEAFF. V is TRBV12-3 or TRBV12-4 and J is TRBJ1-1, with a tentative D call TRBD1 (6 bases). The CDR3 has 14 residues.

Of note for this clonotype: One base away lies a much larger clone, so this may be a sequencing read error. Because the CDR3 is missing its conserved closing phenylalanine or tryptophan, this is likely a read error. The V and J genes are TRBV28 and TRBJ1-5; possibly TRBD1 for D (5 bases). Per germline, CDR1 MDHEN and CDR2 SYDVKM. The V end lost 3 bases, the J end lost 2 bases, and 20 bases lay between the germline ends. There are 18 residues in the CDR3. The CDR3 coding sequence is TGTGCCAGCAGTTTCTCCCCCACTAATACCAGGGGCAATCAGCCCCAGCATCTT. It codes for CASSFSPTNTRGNQPQHL.